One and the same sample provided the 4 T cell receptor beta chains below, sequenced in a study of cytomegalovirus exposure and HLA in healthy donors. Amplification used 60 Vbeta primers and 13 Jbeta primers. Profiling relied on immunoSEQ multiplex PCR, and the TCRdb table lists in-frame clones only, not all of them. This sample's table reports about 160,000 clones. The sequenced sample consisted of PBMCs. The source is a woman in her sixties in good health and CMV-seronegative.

The CDR3 sequence is CASSVRQGRETQYF. The DNA for the CDR3 is TGTGCCAGCAGCGTACGACAGGGACGGGAGACCCAGTACTTC. The chain links TRBV5-4 to TRBJ2-5; 7 nucleotides line up with TRBD1. J gave up 5 bases and V 4 bases, and 8 bases lay outside the gene matches. CDR3 length equals 14 residues. Germline CDR1 is SGHNT and CDR2 is YYREEE (reference sequence).

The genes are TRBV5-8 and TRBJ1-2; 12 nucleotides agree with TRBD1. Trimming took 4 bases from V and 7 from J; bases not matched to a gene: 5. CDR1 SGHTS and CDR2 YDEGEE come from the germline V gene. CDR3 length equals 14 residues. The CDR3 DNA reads TGTGCCAGCAGCCCGGGACAGGGGGCCGGTGGCTACACCTTC. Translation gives CASSPGQGAGGYTF.

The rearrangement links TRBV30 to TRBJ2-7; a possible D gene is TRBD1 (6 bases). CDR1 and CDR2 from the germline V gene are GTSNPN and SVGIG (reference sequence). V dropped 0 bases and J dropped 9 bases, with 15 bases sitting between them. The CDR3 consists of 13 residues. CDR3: CAWSVDRSLGQYF. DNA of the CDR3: TGTGCCTGGAGTGTAGACAGGTCCCTAGGGCAGTACTTC.

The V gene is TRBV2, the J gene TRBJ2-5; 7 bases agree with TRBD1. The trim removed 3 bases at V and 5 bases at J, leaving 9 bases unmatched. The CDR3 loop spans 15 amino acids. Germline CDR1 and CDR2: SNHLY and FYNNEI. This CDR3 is CASSDAPRGSETQYF. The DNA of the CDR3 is TGTGCCAGCAGTGACGCGCCCAGGGGGAGTGAGACCCAGTACTTC.